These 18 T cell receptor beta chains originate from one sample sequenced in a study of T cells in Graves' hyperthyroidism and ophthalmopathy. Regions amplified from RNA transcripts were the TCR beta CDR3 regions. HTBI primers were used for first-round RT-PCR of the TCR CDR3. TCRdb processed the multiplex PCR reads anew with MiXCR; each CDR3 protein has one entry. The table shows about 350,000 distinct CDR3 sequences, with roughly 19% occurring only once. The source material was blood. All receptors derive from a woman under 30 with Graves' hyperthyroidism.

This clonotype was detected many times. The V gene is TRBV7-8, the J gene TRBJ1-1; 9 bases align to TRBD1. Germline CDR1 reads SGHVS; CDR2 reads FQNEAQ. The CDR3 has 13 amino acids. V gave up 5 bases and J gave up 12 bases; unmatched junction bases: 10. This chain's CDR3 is CASSVDGTGLTFF. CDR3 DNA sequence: TGTGCCAGCAGCGTAGACGGGACAGGGTTGACTTTCTTT.

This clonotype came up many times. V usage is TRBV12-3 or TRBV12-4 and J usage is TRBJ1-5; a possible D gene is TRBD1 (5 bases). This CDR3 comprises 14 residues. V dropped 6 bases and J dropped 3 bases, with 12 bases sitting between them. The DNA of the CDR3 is TGTGCCAGCAGCCCCGACAGTTACAATCAGCCCCAGCATTTT. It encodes CASSPDSYNQPQHF.

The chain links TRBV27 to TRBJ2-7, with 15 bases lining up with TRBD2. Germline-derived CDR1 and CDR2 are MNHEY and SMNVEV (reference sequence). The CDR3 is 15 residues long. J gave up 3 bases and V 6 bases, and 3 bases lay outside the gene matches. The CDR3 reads CASRQGLAGGYEQYF. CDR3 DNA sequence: TGTGCCAGCAGGCAGGGACTAGCGGGAGGCTACGAGCAGTACTTC.

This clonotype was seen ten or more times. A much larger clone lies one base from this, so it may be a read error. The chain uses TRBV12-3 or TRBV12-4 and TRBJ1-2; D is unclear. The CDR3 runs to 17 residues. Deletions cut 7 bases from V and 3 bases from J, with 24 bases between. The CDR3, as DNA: TGTGCCAGCACCCAAGGAGACGGATACCGGTCACACTATGGCTACACCTTC. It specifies CASTQGDGYRSHYGYTF.

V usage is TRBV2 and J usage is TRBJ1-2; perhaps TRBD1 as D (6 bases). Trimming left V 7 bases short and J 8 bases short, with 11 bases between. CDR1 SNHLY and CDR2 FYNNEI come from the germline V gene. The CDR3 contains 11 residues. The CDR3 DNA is TGTGCCAGCAAGGGGGGTGGAGGCTACACCTTC. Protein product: CASKGGGGYTF.

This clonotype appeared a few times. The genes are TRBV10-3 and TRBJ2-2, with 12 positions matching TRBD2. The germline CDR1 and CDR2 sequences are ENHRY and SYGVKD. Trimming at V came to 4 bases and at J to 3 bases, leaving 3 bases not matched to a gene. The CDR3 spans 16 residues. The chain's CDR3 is CAISGWTSGDTGELFF. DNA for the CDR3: TGTGCCATCAGTGGCTGGACTAGCGGGGACACCGGGGAGCTGTTTTTT.

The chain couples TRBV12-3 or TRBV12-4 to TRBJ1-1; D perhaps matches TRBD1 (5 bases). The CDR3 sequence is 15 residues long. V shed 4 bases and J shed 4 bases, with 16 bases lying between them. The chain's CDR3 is CASSYPWRGVTEAFF. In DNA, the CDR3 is TGTGCCAGCAGTTATCCGTGGAGAGGGGTCACTGAAGCTTTCTTT.

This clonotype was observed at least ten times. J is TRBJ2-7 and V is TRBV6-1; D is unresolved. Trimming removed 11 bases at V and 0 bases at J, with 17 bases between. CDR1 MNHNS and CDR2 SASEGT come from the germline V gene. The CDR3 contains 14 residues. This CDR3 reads CASQREASSYEQYF. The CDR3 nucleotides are TGTGCCTCCCAGCGCGAAGCGAGCTCCTACGAGCAGTACTTC.

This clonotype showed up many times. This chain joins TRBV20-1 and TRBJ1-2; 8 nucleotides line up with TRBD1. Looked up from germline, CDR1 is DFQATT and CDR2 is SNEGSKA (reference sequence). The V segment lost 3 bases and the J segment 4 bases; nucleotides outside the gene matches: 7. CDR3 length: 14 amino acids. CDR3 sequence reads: CSARDRVIGYGYTF. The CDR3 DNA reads TGCAGTGCTAGGGACAGGGTTATTGGCTATGGCTACACCTTC.

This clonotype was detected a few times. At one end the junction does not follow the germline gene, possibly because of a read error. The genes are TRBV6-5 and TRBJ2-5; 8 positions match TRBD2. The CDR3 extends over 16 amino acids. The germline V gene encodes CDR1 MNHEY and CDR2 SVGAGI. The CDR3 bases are TGTGCCAGCAGTTACGGGAGCGGGGGAATTCAAGAGACCAAGTACTTC. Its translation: CASSYGSGGIQETKYF.

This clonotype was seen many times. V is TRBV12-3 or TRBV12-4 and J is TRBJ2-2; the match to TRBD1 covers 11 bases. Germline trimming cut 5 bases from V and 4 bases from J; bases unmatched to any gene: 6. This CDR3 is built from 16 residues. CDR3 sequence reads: CASSPRTGGITGELFF. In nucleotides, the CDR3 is TGTGCCAGCAGTCCACGGACAGGGGGCATCACCGGGGAGCTGTTTTTT.

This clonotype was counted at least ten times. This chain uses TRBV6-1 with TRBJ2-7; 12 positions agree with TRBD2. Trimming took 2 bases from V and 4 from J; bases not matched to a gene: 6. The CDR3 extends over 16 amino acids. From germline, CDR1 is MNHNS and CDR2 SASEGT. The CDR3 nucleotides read TGTGCCAGCAGTGAACGGACTAGCGGGGTCGGGTACGAGCAGTACTTC. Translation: CASSERTSGVGYEQYF.

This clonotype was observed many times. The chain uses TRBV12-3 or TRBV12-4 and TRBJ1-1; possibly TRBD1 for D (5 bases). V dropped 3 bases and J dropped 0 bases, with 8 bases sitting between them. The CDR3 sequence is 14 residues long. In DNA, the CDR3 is TGTGCCAGCAGTTTTAACAGGTTGAACACTGAAGCTTTCTTT. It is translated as CASSFNRLNTEAFF.

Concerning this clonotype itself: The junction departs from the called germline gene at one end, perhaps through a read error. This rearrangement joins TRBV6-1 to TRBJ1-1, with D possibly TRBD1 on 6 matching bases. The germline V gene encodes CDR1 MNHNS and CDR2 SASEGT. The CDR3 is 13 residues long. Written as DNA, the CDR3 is TGTGCCGTCGGAACCACAGGGAACGCTGAAGCTTTCTTT. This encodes CAVGTTGNAEAFF.

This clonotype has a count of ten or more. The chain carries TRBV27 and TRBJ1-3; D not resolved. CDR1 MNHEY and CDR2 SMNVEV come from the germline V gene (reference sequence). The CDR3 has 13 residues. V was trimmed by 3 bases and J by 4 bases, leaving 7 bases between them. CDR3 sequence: CASSLRHGNTIYF. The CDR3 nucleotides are TGTGCCAGCAGTTTGCGACACGGAAACACCATATATTTT.

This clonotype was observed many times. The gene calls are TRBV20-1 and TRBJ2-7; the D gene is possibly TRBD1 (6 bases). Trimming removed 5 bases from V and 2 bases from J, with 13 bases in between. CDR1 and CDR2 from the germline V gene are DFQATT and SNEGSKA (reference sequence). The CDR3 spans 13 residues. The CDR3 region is CSAHRDKTYEQYF. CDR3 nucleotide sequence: TGCAGTGCTCATCGGGACAAGACCTACGAGCAGTACTTC.

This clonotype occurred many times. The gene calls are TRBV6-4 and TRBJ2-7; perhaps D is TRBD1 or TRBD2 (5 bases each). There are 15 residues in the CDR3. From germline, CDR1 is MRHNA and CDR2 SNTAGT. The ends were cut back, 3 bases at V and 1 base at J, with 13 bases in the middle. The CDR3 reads CASSENGDASYEQYF. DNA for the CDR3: TGTGCCAGCAGTGAGAACGGGGACGCTTCCTACGAGCAGTACTTC.

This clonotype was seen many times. This chain's CDR3 is CASSQVHARGANTGELFF. Here the CDR3 DNA reads TGCGCCAGCAGCCAAGTGCATGCCAGGGGCGCGAACACCGGGGAGCTGTTTTTT. The J gene is TRBJ2-2, the V gene TRBV4-1; weak D call: TRBD1 (6 bases). V was cut by 1 base and J by 0 bases, with 15 bases left in between. CDR3 length: 18 amino acids. The germline gives CDR1 MGHRA, CDR2 YSYEKL.